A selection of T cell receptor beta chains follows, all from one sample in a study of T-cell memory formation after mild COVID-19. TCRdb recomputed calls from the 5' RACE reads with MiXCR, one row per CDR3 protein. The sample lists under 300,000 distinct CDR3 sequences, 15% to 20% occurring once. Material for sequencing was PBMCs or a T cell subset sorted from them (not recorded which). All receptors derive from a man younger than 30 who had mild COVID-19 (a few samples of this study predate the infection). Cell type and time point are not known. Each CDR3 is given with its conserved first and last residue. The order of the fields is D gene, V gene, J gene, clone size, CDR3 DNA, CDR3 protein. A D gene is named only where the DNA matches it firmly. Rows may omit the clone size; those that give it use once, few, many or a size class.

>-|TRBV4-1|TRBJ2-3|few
TGCGCCAGCAGCCAAGGTCAGGTTCAAGATACGCAGTATTTT
CASSQGQVQDTQYF
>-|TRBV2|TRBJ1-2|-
TGTGCCAGCAGCGTAGGTGGTTGGGAAGATGGCTACACCTTC
CASSVGGWEDGYTF
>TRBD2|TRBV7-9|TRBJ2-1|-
TGTGCCAGCAGCGCCGGCGGGGGGTTATCAAATGAGCAGTTCTTC
CASSAGGGLSNEQFF
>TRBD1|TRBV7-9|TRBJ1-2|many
TGTGCCAGCAGCCCACAGGGGGACTATGGCTACACCTTC
CASSPQGDYGYTF
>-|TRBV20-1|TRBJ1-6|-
TGCAGTGCTAACGAGGGGGGAGTTAATTCACCCCTCCACTTT
CSANEGGVNSPLHF
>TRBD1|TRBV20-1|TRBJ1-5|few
TGCAGTGCTCCTTCCCGAAGGGGACAGCAGCCCCAGCATTTT
CSAPSRRGQQPQHF
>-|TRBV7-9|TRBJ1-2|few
TGTGCCAGCAGCTTAGCCAATTTTTATGGCTACACCTTC
CASSLANFYGYTF
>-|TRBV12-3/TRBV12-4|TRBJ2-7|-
TGTGCCAGCAGTCCGGAGACATACTCCTACGAGCAGTACTTC
CASSPETYSYEQYF
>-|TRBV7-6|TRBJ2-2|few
TGTGCCAGCAGAGTTACCTCCAACGCTTGGGCCGGGGAGCTGTTTTTT
CASRVTSNAWAGELFF
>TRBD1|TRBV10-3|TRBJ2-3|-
TGTGCCATCAGCTTTCAGGGGGCAACAGATACGCAGTATTTT
CAISFQGATDTQYF
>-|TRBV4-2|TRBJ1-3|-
TGTGCCAGCAGCCAAGAAGCGGATCCCGTTGGAAACACCATATATTTT
CASSQEADPVGNTIYF
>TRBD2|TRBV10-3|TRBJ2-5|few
TGTGCCATCAGTGGGAGAGCGGGGATCGGGACCCAGTACTTC
CAISGRAGIGTQYF
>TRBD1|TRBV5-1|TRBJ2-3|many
TGCGCCAGCAGCATCGGGACAGGGAACACAGATACGCAGTATTTT
CASSIGTGNTDTQYF
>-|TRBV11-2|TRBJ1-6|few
TGTGCCAGCAGCCCGCCTAATTCACCCCTCCACTTT
CASSPPNSPLHF
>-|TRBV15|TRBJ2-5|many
TGTGCCACCAGCAGAGTAGGGGGTCCGCCCTTGGAGACCCAGTACTTC
CATSRVGGPPLETQYF
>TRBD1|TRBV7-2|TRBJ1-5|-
TGTGCCAGCAGCTCACAGGGGGTGGATCAGCCCCAGCATTTT
CASSSQGVDQPQHF
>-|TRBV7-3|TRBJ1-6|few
TGTGCCAGCAGCTTAAGTTTGTGGCAGCCGCCCCTCCACTTT
CASSLSLWQPPLHF
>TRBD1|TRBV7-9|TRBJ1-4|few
TGTGCCAGCAGCTCTGACAGGGCAACTAATGAAAAACTGTTTTTT
CASSSDRATNEKLFF
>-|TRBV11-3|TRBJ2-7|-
TGTGCCAGCAGCGAAGGGGGAGGTCGGAAGGTGTACTTC
CASSEGGGRKVYF
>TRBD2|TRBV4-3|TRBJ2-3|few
TGCGCCAGCAGCCAAGAAGCTAGCGGGGTCATCACAGATACGCAGTATTTT
CASSQEASGVITDTQYF
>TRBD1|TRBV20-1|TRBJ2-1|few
TGCAGTGCTAGAGAGGGACAGGGGGAGGGAGATGAGCAGTTCTTC
CSAREGQGEGDEQFF
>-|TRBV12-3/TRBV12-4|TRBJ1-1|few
TGTGCCAGCAGTTCTGGGGGGTGGACTGAAGCTTTCTTT
CASSSGGWTEAFF
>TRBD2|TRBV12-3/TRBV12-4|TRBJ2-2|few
TGTGCCAGCAGTGGGACTAGCACGAACACCGGGGAGCTGTTTTTT
CASSGTSTNTGELFF
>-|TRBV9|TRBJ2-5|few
TGTGCCAGCAGCGTAGGCACAGAGAAAGAGACCCAGTACTTC
CASSVGTEKETQYF
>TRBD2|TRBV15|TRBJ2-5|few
TGTGCCACCCATCTAGCGGATCAAGAGACCCAGTACTTC
CATHLADQETQYF
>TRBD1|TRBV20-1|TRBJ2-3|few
TGCAGTGCTTGGGGACAGGGGGACTCAGATACGCAGTATTTT
CSAWGQGDSDTQYF
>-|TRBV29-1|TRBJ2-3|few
TGCAGCGTTGCAGGAGGGGGCGCGGCAGATACGCAGTATTTT
CSVAGGGAADTQYF
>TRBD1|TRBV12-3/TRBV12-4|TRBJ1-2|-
TGTGCCAGCAGTACCGGGACAGGGGTTCGCATCACCTTC
CASSTGTGVRITF
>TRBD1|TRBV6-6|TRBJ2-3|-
TGTGCCAGCAGTTCATCCGGGACAGGGGCAGCAGATACGCAGTATTTT
CASSSSGTGAADTQYF
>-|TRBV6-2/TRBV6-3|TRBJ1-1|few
TGTGCCAGCAGCCGCTCCGGGGGACATACTCGTCGGGAAGCTTTCTTT
CASSRSGGHTRREAFF
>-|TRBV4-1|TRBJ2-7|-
TGCGCCAGCAGCCAAGTCGGCCGGGGGCTCACCTACGAGCAGTACTTC
CASSQVGRGLTYEQYF
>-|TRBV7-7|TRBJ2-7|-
TGTGCCAGCAGCTTAGACAGGATCAACGAGCAGTACTTC
CASSLDRINEQYF
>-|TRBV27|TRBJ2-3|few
TGTGCCAGCAGTTTCTTGGGAACAGATACGCAGTATTTT
CASSFLGTDTQYF
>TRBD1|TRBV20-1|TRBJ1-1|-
TGCAGTGCTGGAAGGACAGGTCTAACTGAAGCTTTCTTT
CSAGRTGLTEAFF
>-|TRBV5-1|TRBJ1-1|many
TGCGCCAGCAGCGTACAGGTATTCAACGCTGAAGCTTTCTTT
CASSVQVFNAEAFF
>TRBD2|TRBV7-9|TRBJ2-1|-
TGTGCCAGCAGCAGACTAGCGGGAGGGCCCGATGAGCAGTTCTTC
CASSRLAGGPDEQFF
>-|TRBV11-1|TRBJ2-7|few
TGTGCCAGCAGCCCTACCGGGGCCTTGGAGCAGTACTTC
CASSPTGALEQYF
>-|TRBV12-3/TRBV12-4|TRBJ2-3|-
TGTGCCAGCGGGGGAGGGGGCGGAGGGGCCACAGATACGCAGTATTTT
CASGGGGGGATDTQYF
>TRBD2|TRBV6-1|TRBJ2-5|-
TGTGCCAGCAGGCCGGGGGGGCAGGAGACCCAGTACTTC
CASRPGGQETQYF
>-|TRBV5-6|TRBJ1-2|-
TGTGCCAGCAGCTTGGTTGGCAACGCGGGAGGCTACACCTTC
CASSLVGNAGGYTF
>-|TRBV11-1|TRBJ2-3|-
TGTGCCAGCAGCTTGGACGACGGAATCACAGATACGCAGTATTTT
CASSLDDGITDTQYF
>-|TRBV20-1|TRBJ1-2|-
TGCAGTGCGGGACCGGGACTATTTGGCTATGGCTACACCTTC
CSAGPGLFGYGYTF
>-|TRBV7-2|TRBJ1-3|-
TGTGCCAGCAGCGCCGGACATGCTGGAAACACCATATATTTT
CASSAGHAGNTIYF
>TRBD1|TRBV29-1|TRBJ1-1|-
TGCAGCCCAGACAGGGGTGGGGGAGCTTTCTTT
CSPDRGGGAFF
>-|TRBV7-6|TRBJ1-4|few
TGTGCCAGCAGCTTATCCGTGGGACTCCCGAATGAAAAACTGTTTTTT
CASSLSVGLPNEKLFF
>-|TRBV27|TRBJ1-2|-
TGTGCCAGCAGTTTATTTCAGGGAAACTATGGCTACACCTTC
CASSLFQGNYGYTF
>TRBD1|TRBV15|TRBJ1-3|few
TGTGCCACCAGCAGAGCGAACCAGGACAGGACGGGGACCATATATTTT
CATSRANQDRTGTIYF
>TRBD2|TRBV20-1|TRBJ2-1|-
TGCAGTGCTGGTAATAGCGGGGGGGACTCCTACAATGAGCAGTTCTTC
CSAGNSGGDSYNEQFF
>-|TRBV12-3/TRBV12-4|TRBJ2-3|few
TGTGCCAGCAGCTTCACTACTAGGGACGGTACGCAGTATTTT
CASSFTTRDGTQYF
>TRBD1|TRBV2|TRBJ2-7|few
TGTGCCAGCAGGAGGGGGACAGGGGGAGTCCGGGTCGAGCAGTACTTC
CASRRGTGGVRVEQYF
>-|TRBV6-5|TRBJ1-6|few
TGTGCCAGCAGTTACTCCCGCTCGACGAGGGGAATCTCACCCCTCCACTTT
CASSYSRSTRGISPLHF